This T cell receptor beta chain was recovered during a study of early T cells in non-severe SARS-CoV-2 infection. At the level of the study: Sequencing of unsorted whole blood was done on bulk RNA, leaving chains unpaired. Study findings and constraints: Matching with VDJdb favored anti-spike CD8 responses (missing private and CD4 specificities).

Unique molecular identifiers (one per individual cDNA molecule) were attached. A single record per CDR3 protein comes from TCRdb applying MiXCR to the 5' RACE reads. Of 71,000 or so distinct CDR3 sequences detected, roughly 15% appear once; the ten largest clones hold roughly an eighth. With respect to this clonotype: Its antigen is currently unknown.

The germline V gene encodes CDR1 SGHRS and CDR2 YFSETQ. The CDR3 sequence is 16 residues long. After removal of 3 bases from V and 0 bases from J, the junction contained 6 bases not matched to a gene. The TCR originated in an adult who was a healthcare worker with PCR-confirmed SARS-CoV-2 infection or an uninfected control (not recorded which). The chain uses TRBV5-1 and TRBJ1-1; 9 bases are a match to TRBD1. The sequenced material came from whole blood. DNA for the CDR3: TGCGCCAGCAGCTCCATTACAGGGGGCATGAACACTGAAGCTTTCTTT. Amino acid sequence: CASSSITGGMNTEAFF.